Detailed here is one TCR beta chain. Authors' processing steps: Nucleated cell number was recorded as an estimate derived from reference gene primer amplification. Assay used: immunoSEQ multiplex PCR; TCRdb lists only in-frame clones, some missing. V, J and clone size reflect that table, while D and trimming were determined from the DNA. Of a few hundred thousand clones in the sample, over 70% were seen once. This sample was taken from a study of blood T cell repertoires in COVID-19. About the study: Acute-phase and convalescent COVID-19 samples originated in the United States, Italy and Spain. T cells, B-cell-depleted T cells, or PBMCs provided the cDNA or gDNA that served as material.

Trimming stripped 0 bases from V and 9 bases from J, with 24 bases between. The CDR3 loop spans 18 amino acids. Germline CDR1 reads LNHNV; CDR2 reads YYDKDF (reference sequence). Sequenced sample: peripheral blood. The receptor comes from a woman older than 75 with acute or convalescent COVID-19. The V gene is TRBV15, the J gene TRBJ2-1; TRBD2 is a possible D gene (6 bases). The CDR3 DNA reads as TGTGCCACCAGCAGAGATCTACCGGGTGGGGGAGGTTTCACTGAGCAGTTCTTC. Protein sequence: CATSRDLPGGGGFTEQFF.